This T cell receptor beta chain was captured by sequencing in a study of pediatric ulcerative colitis. CDR1 SGHNT and CDR2 YYREEE come from the germline V gene (reference sequence). This CDR3 comprises 16 residues. Between the trimmed V and J ends, which lost 5 bases and 0 bases, there was a span of 17 bases. Only in-frame clones appear in the TCRdb table, and some are missing; sequencing was by immunoSEQ multiplex PCR. This sample has 50,000 to 65,000 clones, with 86% found just once. The chain joins TRBV5-4 to TRBJ1-2; D gene uncertain. Material: blood. The sequence came from a boy between 5 and 17 years old with severe ulcerative colitis. The CDR3 coding sequence is TGTGCCAGCAGGAACGGGAGCCGTAGTACTAACTATGGCTACACCTTC. Translating it yields CASRNGSRSTNYGYTF.